What follows describes a single TCR beta chain. Its antigen is not identified. Stated treatment: roughly 10-day PBMC culture with coronavirus spike peptide pools or control peptides (ViraFEST assay). The collection of CD4+ T cells from the unexposed donor took place before the COVID-19 pandemic (2011-2018). This sample was included in a study of vaccination and CD4 T cells after COVID-19. Study at large: Median time from COVID diagnosis to post-COVID sampling was roughly 13 weeks (35 to 161). Overlapping spike peptides served as the stimulus for the cells. These peptides came from SARS-CoV-2 and from the common cold coronaviruses HCoV-NL63, HCoV-OC43 and HCoV-229E. Findings of the study overall: When vaccine-specific clones from convalescent patients were examined, 304 of 307 were spike mono-reactive.

The assay that was used to sequence DNA from cultured CD4+ T cells was the Oncomine TCR Beta short-read assay. Genomic DNA was taken out of cultured CD4+ T cells by extraction. TCRdb passed the PCR reads through MiXCR, listing each CDR3 protein once. The table lists approximately 10,000 distinct CDR3 sequences, 34% of them singletons. The germline V gene encodes CDR1 MNHNS and CDR2 SASEGT. The CDR3 is 15 residues long. Losses at the gene ends were 7 bases for V and 2 bases for J; bases not matched to a gene: 10. This TCR derives from a human donor in good health. Material: CD4+ T cells from blood, cultured in vitro. The V call is TRBV6-1, the J call TRBJ1-1; 7 bases fit TRBD1. The CDR3 nucleotides are TGTGCCAGCATCGCCGGGACAGAAATTAACACTGAAGCTTTCTTT. Protein product: CASIAGTEINTEAFF.